The rows below give T cell receptor beta chains drawn from one sample of a study of human T cells and chemical hapten exposure. MiXCR was run by TCRdb on the RACE reads, yielding one entry per CDR3 protein. The table has about 60,000 distinct CDR3 sequences, roughly 10% seen once; the top ten hold 3.5% to 4.5%. This sample comprised whole blood, obtained in connection with sensitization to the hapten diphenylcyclopropenone (DPC). Source of these receptors: a woman in her 40s with alopecia areata. Some clones in this sample may be carry-over from other donors' samples. The CDR3 runs from the conserved cysteine through the conserved F or W. A D gene is named only where the DNA matches it firmly. Clone size appears in some rows only: once, few, many, or a class for an expanded clone.

TRBV19,NA,TRBJ2-2,few,CASSPITGELFF,TGTGCCAGTAGTCCCATCACCGGGGAGCTGTTTTTT
TRBV29-1,NA,TRBJ2-1,NA,CSVEPQGRNEQFF,TGCAGCGTGGAACCGCAGGGGAGGAATGAGCAGTTCTTC
TRBV20-1,TRBD2,TRBJ2-4,NA,CSALSLGLAGPDIQYF,TGCAGTGCCCTATCTCTCGGACTAGCGGGGCCCGACATTCAGTACTTC
TRBV30,TRBD1,TRBJ1-4,once,CAWRRQGNEKLFF,TGTGCCTGGAGACGACAGGGAAATGAAAAACTGTTTTTT
TRBV28,NA,TRBJ2-7,few,CAAGDTYEQYF,TGTGCAGCGGGCGATACCTACGAGCAGTACTTC
TRBV27,NA,TRBJ1-2,many,CASGIKEDYGYTF,TGTGCCAGCGGTATAAAGGAAGACTATGGCTACACCTTC
TRBV29-1,NA,TRBJ1-2,NA,CSVEDGYTF,TGCAGCGTTGAGGATGGCTACACCTTC
TRBV5-4,TRBD2,TRBJ2-1,few,CASSLPGGLYNEQFF,TGTGCCAGCAGCTTACCGGGAGGGCTCTACAATGAGCAGTTCTTC
TRBV5-6,NA,TRBJ1-1,few,CASSLAGGAEAFF,TGTGCCAGCAGCTTGGCGGGGGGTGCTGAAGCTTTCTTT
TRBV5-1,NA,TRBJ2-3,NA,CASSPQTGRQDTQYF,TGCGCCAGCAGCCCACAGACTGGACGTCAAGATACGCAGTATTTT
TRBV7-3,NA,TRBJ2-6,NA,CASSPAGSGANVLTF,TGTGCCAGCAGCCCTGCAGGTTCTGGGGCCAACGTCCTGACTTTC
TRBV29-1,NA,TRBJ2-4,NA,CSARPAGNIQYF,TGCAGCGCCCGCCCCGCGGGGAACATTCAGTACTTC
TRBV5-6,NA,TRBJ1-1,few,CASSSGMENTEAFF,TGTGCCAGCAGTTCAGGGATGGAGAACACTGAAGCTTTCTTT
TRBV6-6,TRBD1,TRBJ2-7,NA,CASSSAGGQGYEQYF,TGTGCCAGCAGTTCGGCTGGAGGACAGGGCTACGAGCAGTACTTC
TRBV7-8,NA,TRBJ1-6,many,CASSLVRGSYNSPLHF,TGTGCCAGCAGCTTAGTTAGGGGATCCTATAATTCACCCCTCCACTTT
TRBV6-4,TRBD2,TRBJ2-3,many,CASSLWGGSAADTQYF,TGTGCCAGCAGCTTATGGGGCGGGAGCGCCGCAGATACGCAGTATTTT
TRBV6-2/TRBV6-3,NA,TRBJ1-5,many,CASSYSDITWDQPQHF,TGTGCCAGCAGTTACTCGGACATCACCTGGGATCAGCCCCAGCATTTT
TRBV18,NA,TRBJ2-2,many,CASSLNTGELFF,TGTGCCAGCTCGCTGAACACCGGGGAGCTGTTTTTT
TRBV20-1,TRBD2,TRBJ2-1,many,CSAPTSGSFYNEQFF,TGCAGTGCTCCTACTAGCGGGAGTTTTTACAATGAGCAGTTCTTC
TRBV5-5,TRBD2,TRBJ2-3,once,CASSAGGAGDDTQYF,TGTGCCAGCAGCGCGGGGGGAGCAGGGGACGATACGCAGTATTTT
TRBV7-2,TRBD2,TRBJ2-2,NA,CASSADAGTSAKLFF,TGTGCCAGCAGCGCAGACGCCGGGACTAGCGCCAAGCTGTTTTTT
TRBV7-9,NA,TRBJ1-1,many,CASSNRERGNTEAFF,TGTGCCAGCAGCAACAGGGAAAGGGGGAACACTGAAGCTTTCTTT
TRBV20-1,TRBD2,TRBJ2-7,many,CSARDYAGDSIIYEQYF,TGCAGTGCTAGAGATTATGCGGGAGACTCGATAATCTACGAGCAGTACTTC
TRBV5-1,TRBD1,TRBJ1-1,NA,CASSYWGQGMTEAFF,TGCGCCAGCAGCTATTGGGGACAGGGGATGACTGAAGCTTTCTTT
TRBV6-2/TRBV6-3,NA,TRBJ2-5,NA,CASSSFQETQYF,TGTGCCAGCAGTTCCTTCCAAGAGACCCAGTACTTC
TRBV20-1,NA,TRBJ2-1,few,CSARVGPQNYNEQFF,TGCAGTGCTAGAGTTGGCCCACAGAACTACAATGAGCAGTTCTTC
TRBV3-1,NA,TRBJ2-7,few,CASSQAGMGEQYF,TGTGCCAGCAGCCAGGCAGGGATGGGGGAGCAGTACTTC
TRBV10-3,NA,TRBJ2-5,few,CAISGSVETQYF,TGTGCCATCAGTGGGTCGGTGGAGACCCAGTACTTC
TRBV30,TRBD2,TRBJ2-5,few,CAWSAWIPGLAGTLQETQYF,TGTGCCTGGAGTGCATGGATACCCGGACTAGCGGGGACCCTCCAAGAGACCCAGTACTTC
TRBV2,NA,TRBJ1-2,many,CASKAAGDGYTF,TGTGCCAGCAAGGCGGCGGGGGATGGCTACACCTTC
TRBV7-9,TRBD1,TRBJ1-2,NA,CASSSTLTHRDRVGYGYTF,TGTGCCAGCAGCTCTACACTAACCCACCGGGACAGGGTTGGCTATGGCTACACCTTC
TRBV30,NA,TRBJ1-6,few,CAWKPDSSYNSPLHF,TGTGCCTGGAAACCGGACAGCTCCTATAATTCACCCCTCCACTTT
TRBV10-3,NA,TRBJ2-7,many,CAISESGAGEQYF,TGTGCCATCAGTGAGTCGGGGGCTGGGGAGCAGTACTTC
TRBV19,NA,TRBJ2-1,NA,CASKLASRNEQFF,TGTGCCAGTAAGTTGGCTAGTCGCAATGAGCAGTTCTTC